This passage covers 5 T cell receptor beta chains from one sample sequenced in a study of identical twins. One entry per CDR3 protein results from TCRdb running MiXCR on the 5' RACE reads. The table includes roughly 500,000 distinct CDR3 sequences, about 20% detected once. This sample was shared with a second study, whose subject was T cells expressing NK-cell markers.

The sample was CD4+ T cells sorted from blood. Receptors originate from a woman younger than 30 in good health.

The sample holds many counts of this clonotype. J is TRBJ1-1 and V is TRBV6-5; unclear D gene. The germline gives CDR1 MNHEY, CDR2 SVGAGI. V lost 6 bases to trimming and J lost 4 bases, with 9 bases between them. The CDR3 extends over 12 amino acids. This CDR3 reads CASREAGTEAFF. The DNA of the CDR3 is TGTGCCAGCAGGGAGGCGGGCACTGAAGCTTTCTTT.

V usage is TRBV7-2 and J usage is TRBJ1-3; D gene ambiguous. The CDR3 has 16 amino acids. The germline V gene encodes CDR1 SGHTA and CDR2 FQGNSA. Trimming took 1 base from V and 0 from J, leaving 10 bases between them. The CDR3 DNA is TGTGCCAGCAGCTTAGTTCCGGGATTCTCTGGAAACACCATATATTTT. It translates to CASSLVPGFSGNTIYF.

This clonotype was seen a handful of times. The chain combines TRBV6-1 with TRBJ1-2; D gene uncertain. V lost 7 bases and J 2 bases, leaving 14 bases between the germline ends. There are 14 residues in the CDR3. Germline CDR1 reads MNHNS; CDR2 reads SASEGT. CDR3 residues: CASTSRSRNYGYTF. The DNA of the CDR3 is TGTGCCAGCACCTCCAGATCCAGGAACTATGGCTACACCTTC.

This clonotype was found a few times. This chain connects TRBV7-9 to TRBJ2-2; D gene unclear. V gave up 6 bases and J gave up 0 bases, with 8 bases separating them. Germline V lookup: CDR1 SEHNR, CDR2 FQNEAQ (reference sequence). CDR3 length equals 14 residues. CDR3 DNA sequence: TGTGCCAGCAGGGGGTCTACGAACACCGGGGAGCTGTTTTTT. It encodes CASRGSTNTGELFF.

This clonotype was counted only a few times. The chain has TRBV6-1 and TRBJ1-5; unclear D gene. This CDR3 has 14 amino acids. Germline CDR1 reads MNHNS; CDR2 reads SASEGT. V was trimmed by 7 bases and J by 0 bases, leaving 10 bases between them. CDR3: CASNPRDSNQPQHF. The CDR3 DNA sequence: TGTGCCAGCAACCCACGGGATAGCAATCAGCCCCAGCATTTT.